This T cell receptor beta chain was obtained from a study of cytomegalovirus exposure and HLA in healthy donors (dated by TCRdb to about 2017). Regarding the complete study: According to a later analysis, one platform produced both the roughly 130 validation repertoires and the 700 or so repertoires of the first cohort. Besides the first cohort of 666 subjects, a separate validation cohort made up of over 95 different subjects was used. The study combined high-throughput TCR immunosequencing, statistical association of individual TCRs with disease status, and machine learning to predict cytomegalovirus infection status. The study was designed to test whether signatures of past pathogen exposure could be identified by cataloging public T cell receptors. The full study reports these points: It was suggested by the authors that the approach could potentially be generalized to other disease states and immunological phenotypes. A later analysis lacked HLA typing for the validation cohort, so it scored co-occurrence in that cohort across all 120 or so repertoires. In both the original and validation cohorts, the classifier was reported to diagnose cytomegalovirus status with high specificity and sensitivity. Across donors, most TCR sequences were observed very rarely, whereas some public TCRs were present in many individuals. Subsequent analysis determined that TCRs grouped into clusters in the first cohort also showed a tendency toward co-occurrence across the 130 or so validation repertoires, and approximately 94% of cluster scores exceeded 0. In vitro tests confirmed that a few of the cytomegalovirus-associated TCR beta chains recognize cytomegalovirus antigens. A total of 150 or so TCR beta chains were listed by the study as associated with cytomegalovirus.

Library creation used the immunoSEQ multiplex PCR assay. The study's own analysis went as follows. A statistical classification framework was built for diagnosing cytomegalovirus status from the catalog of TCR beta chain sequences. The immuneACCESS repertoire file appears here via TCRdb, limited to in-frame rearrangements. These files lack a portion of the clones; in checked studies, under half of the deficit traces to unresolved V genes, and the cause of the others is not known. That table is the source of V, J and clone size, and D and trimming were worked out from the DNA. Here the sample has around 63,000 clones; roughly nine tenths occur a single time. The ten largest clones capture 0.95% to 1.5% of the sample. This clone showed up just once. No antigen is known for it. Base qualities were left out, and no much larger clone turns up one base away. The donors belonged to the validation cohort of around 130 subjects, which was separate from the roughly 670-subject first cohort.

Trimming removed 1 base from V and 5 bases from J, leaving 13 bases between the germline ends. Counted from cysteine to phenylalanine, this CDR3 has 14 amino acids. Only CDR3 DNA remains: 42 bases, in frame from the first base. CDR1 and CDR2 were assigned from the germline V gene as SGHRS and YFSETQ. The origin of this receptor is a young woman in good health and CMV-seronegative. The V and J genes are TRBV5-1 and TRBJ2-7; the D gene is perhaps TRBD1, on 5 matching bases. The sequenced sample consisted of PBMCs. The DNA is as follows: TGCGCCAGCAGCTTGCTAGGGGTTGGCGACGAGCAGTACTTC. This yields the protein CASSLLGVGDEQYF.